This T cell receptor (beta chain) is from a study of shared clonotypes between healthy human individuals. V lost 10 bases to trimming and J lost 3 bases; unmatched junction nucleotides: 9. The germline V gene encodes CDR1 SGHRS and CDR2 YFSETQ. CDR3 size: 14 residues. Sequencing was performed with immunoSEQ multiplex PCR; in TCRdb, only in-frame clones are kept and a portion is missing. The data contain some 530,000 clones, roughly 80% of them singletons. The sequenced material came from PBMCs. The TCR originated in a woman between 40 and 50 years old in good health. Some clones in this sample may be carry-over from other donors' samples. The chain combines TRBV5-1 with TRBJ2-2, with TRBD2 identical over 7 bases. The CDR3 sequence is CASEAGPDTGELFF. CDR3 in DNA: TGCGCCTCGGAAGCGGGGCCGGACACCGGGGAGCTGTTTTTT.